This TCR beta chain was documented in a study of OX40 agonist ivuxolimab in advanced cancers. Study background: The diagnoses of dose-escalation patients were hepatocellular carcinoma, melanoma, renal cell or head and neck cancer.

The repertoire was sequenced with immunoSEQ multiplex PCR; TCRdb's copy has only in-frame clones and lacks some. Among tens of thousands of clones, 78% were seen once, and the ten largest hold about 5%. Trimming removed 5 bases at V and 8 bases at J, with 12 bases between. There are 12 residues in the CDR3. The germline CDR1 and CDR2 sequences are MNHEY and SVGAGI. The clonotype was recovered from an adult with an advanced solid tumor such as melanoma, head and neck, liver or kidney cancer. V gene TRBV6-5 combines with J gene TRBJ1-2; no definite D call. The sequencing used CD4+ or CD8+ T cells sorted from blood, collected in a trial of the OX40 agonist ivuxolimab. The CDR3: CASSRLGYGYTF. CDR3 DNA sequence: TGTGCCAGCAGTCGACTGGGATACGGCTACACCTTC.